The present TCR beta chain was sequenced within a study of identical twins. Study-wide findings and caveats: Zero-insertion analyses could be partly confounded by invariant MAIT and iNKT cells. Fewer insertions marked abundant cord blood beta clonotypes; young adult naive trended weakly, memory not at all. Its conclusions, products of cross-sectional statistical analysis, did not come from following the same donors.

The germline V gene encodes CDR1 ENHRY and CDR2 SYGVKD. V lost 1 base to trimming and J lost 6 bases, with 12 bases between them. This CDR3 region has 15 residues. About this clonotype: No antigen is known for it.

The cDNA had a unique molecular identifier and a template-switch universal primer site. A single record per CDR3 protein comes from TCRdb applying MiXCR to the 5' RACE reads. The sample contains around 550,000 distinct CDR3 sequences, roughly 15% of which appear only once. These data were also reused for a study on yellow fever vaccine responses in identical twins.

This receptor was identified in a woman under 30 in good health. Sequencing was carried out using CD4+ T cells sorted from blood. V and J are TRBV10-3 and TRBJ2-2, with a tentative D call TRBD2 (5 bases). Written as DNA, the CDR3 is TGTGCCATCAGTGAGTTGCCTAGCAGATCCGGGGAGCTGTTTTTT. Protein sequence: CAISELPSRSGELFF.